This T cell receptor beta chain was documented in a study of T cells after posttransplantation cyclophosphamide (dated by TCRdb to 2015 to 2016). For the study in its entirety: Using TRB sequencing, the study followed how the T cell repertoire reconstituted after myeloablative bone marrow transplantation in which posttransplantation cyclophosphamide served as GVHD prophylaxis. Antigen receptor sequencing was done on samples from 35 to 40 PTCy-treated patients and from approximately 17 related bone marrow donors of those patients. TRB sequencing was performed on blood from all 30 or so PTCy patients with 1-year posttransplant specimens. Up to 3 additional blood samples from 2 to 5.2 years after transplant were also TRB-sequenced in 3 patients, as was pretransplant blood from a handful of patients. Because TRA and TRB clonality correlated tightly in 8 to 10 samples, the subsequent TCR analyses were limited to TRB only. Public TRB sequences were queried against a database of over 3,600 sequences associated with responses to pathogens, tumor antigens, self-antigens and alloantigens. The full study reports these points: Across 45 patients, recipient CMV seropositivity and CMV reactivation were highly associated with TRB clonality; PTCy diversity was similar to CNI/methotrexate controls. The TRB repertoires of T cells infiltrating skin or the GI tract showed only limited overlap with the TRB repertoires found in blood. At 1-2 months, donor-recipient similarity was low but rose over the first year, and the later blood repertoires were often dominated by donor CD8+ memory clones.

Via the germline V gene, CDR1 is SQVTM and CDR2 ANQGSEA. The CDR3 numbers 14 residues from cysteine through phenylalanine. Of the read, only the CDR3 DNA is kept; its 42 bases are in frame from base 1. Cut back by 4 bases and 4 bases, the V and J ends lie 13 bases apart. The sample's treatment or condition label, decoded: high-dose cyclophosphamide on days +3 and +4 as single-agent GVHD prophylaxis. Patients in the PTCy group got busulfan and fludarabine conditioning, a marrow graft from a related or unrelated donor, and cyclophosphamide on days +3 and +4. The PTCy-treated patients were enrolled in a prospective multi-institutional clinical trial. Mononuclear cells from peripheral blood and bone marrow were separated by Ficoll-Hypaque density centrifugation and then cryopreserved. TRB sequencing was run on genomic DNA with either the immunoSEQ assay at survey resolution or the hsTCRB kit. In the original analysis: The immunoSEQ software handled the initial read processing, while the LymphoSeq R package was used for the repertoire analyses. Clonality was computed as 1 minus normalized Shannon entropy, and a Gini coefficient was also calculated for each TRB dataset. To infer phenotypes in unsorted samples, TRB sequences from sorted subsets of the recipient or donor were mapped onto the unsorted samples of the same recipient. The table comes from immuneACCESS by way of TCRdb, which keeps in-frame sequences with V and J called. Part of the clones is missing from these tables; in studies checked, under half for an unresolved V gene and the rest for unknown reasons. The V and J calls and the clone size are those of that table, but D and trimming were determined from the DNA. The sample table shows roughly 11,000 clones, and just over 90% are seen once. Approximately 3.8% of the sample rests with the top ten.

Remarks on this clone: Its antigen has not been determined. No clone much larger than this one lies a single base away; base qualities are absent.

This TCR was sampled from a female patient between 30 and 40 years old who received an allogeneic stem cell transplant from an unrelated donor, was CMV-positive, and had no GVHD. After a transplant, some T cells may have been passed on by the graft donor. Sample: PBMCs, taken after allogeneic stem cell transplant with posttransplant cyclophosphamide. This chain joins TRBV29-1 to TRBJ1-4; the D gene assignment is ambiguous. The nucleotides read TGCAGCGTTGGTACCGGGAATAATAATGAAAAACTGTTTTTT. Its translation is CSVGTGNNNEKLFF.